This entry describes one T cell receptor (beta chain). In Seattle, patients joined the study during active infection and were tracked longitudinally. Profiling relied on immunoSEQ multiplex PCR, and the TCRdb table lists in-frame clones only, not all of them. The sample has 250,000 to 350,000 clones; about four fifths are singletons. This sample was included in a study of blood T cell repertoires in COVID-19. The wider study: Both acute and convalescent COVID-19 samples were obtained from the United States, Italy and Spain. Nucleic acid was either cDNA or gDNA, and it came from T cells, B-cell-depleted T cells, or PBMCs.

The CDR3 runs to 15 residues. Trimming took 0 bases from V and 9 from J; bases not matched to a gene: 8. Germline-derived CDR1 and CDR2 are SGHRS and YFSETQ. The genes are TRBV5-1 and TRBJ2-1, with 8 nucleotides matching TRBD1. This sequence was found in a human donor with COVID-19, enrolled during active disease. The donor label of this sample is uncertain. The sample consisted of peripheral blood. The CDR3 region is CASSLGQGRPVEQFF. The CDR3 DNA sequence: TGCGCCAGCAGCTTGGGACAGGGGCGGCCGGTTGAGCAGTTCTTC.